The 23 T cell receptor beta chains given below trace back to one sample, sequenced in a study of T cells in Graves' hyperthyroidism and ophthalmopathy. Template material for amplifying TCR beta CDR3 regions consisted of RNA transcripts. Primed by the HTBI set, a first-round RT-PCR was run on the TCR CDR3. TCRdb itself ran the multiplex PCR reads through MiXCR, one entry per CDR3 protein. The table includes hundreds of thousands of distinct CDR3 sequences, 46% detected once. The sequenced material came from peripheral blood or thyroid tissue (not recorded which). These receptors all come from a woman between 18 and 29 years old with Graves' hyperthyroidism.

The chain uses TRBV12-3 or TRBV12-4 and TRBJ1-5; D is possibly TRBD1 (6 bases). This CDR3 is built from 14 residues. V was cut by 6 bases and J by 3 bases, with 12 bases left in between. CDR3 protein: CASRGGQNNQPQHF. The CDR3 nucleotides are TGTGCCAGCAGGGGAGGACAGAACAATCAGCCCCAGCATTTT.

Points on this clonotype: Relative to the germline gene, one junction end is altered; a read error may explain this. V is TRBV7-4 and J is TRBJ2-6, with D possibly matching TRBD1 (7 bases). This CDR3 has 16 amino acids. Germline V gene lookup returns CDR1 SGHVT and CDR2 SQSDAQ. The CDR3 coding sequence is TGCGCCAGCAGCCAGGAGGGACAGCCTGGGGCCAACGTCCTGACTTTC. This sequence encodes CASSQEGQPGANVLTF.

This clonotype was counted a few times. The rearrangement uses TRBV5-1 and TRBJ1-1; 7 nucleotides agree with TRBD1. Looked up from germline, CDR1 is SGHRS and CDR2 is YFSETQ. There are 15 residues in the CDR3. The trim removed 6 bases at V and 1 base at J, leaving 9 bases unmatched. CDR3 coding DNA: TGCGCCAGCAACCGACAGGGCTTGGGGAACACTGAAGCTTTCTTT. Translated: CASNRQGLGNTEAFF.

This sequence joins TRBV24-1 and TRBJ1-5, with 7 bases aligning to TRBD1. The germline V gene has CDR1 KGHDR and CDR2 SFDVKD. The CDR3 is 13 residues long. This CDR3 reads CAPTGQEHQPQHF. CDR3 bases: TGTGCTCCAACCGGACAGGAACATCAGCCCCAGCATTTT.

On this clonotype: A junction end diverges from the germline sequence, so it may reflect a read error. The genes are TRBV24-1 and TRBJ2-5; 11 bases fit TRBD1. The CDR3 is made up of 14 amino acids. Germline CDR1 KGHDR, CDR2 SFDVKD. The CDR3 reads CATSNLGTGGTQYF. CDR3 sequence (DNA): TGTGCCACCAGTAATTTAGGGACAGGGGGGACCCAGTACTTC.

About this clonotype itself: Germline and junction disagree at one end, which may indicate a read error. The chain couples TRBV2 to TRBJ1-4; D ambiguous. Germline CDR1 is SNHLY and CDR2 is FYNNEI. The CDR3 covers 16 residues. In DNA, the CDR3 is TGTGCCAGCAGCTTAGTGGCGAGTGGGGTGAATGAAAAACTGGTTTTT. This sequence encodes CASSLVASGVNEKLVF.

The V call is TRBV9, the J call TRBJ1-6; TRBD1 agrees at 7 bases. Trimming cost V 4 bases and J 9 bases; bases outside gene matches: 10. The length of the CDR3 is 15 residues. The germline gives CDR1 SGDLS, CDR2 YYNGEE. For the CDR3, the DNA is TGTGCCAGCAGCCAGGGACAGCGCGGGGGTTCACCCCTCCACTTT. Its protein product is CASSQGQRGGSPLHF.

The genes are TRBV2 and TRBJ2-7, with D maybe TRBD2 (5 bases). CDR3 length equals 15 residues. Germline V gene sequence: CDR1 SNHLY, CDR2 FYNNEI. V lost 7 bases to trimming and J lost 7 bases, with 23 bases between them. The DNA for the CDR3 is TGTGCCAGCACCGGATTTGGCGGCATCTCGGGGGAGCAGTACTTC. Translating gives CASTGFGGISGEQYF.

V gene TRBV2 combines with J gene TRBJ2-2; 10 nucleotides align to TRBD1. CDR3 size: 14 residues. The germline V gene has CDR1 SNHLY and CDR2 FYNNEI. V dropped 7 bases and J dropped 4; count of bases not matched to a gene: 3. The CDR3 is CASNRDRGTGELFF. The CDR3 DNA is TGTGCCAGCAATCGGGACAGGGGCACCGGGGAGCTGTTTTTT.

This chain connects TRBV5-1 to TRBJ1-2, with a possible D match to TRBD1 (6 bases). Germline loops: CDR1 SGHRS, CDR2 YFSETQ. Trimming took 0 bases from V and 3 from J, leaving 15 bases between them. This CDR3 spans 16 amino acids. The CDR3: CASSLAGTGTDYGYTF. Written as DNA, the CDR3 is TGCGCCAGCAGCTTGGCGGGAACAGGGACTGACTATGGCTACACCTTC.

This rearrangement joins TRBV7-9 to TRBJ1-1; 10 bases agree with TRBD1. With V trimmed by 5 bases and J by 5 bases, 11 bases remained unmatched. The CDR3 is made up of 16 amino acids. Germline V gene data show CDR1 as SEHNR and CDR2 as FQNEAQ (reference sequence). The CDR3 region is CASSLRRQGAGTEAFF. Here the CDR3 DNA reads TGTGCCAGCAGCCTTCGTAGACAGGGGGCAGGGACTGAAGCTTTCTTT.

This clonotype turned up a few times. The CDR3 region has the DNA TGTGCCACCGCACGGGAGGGTCTCGAGCAGTACTTC. Protein: CATAREGLEQYF. V and J are TRBV10-3 and TRBJ2-7, with TRBD2 matching over 8 bases. The CDR3 totals 12 residues. Germline V gene data show CDR1 as ENHRY and CDR2 as SYGVKD. The V segment lost 10 bases and the J segment 6 bases; nucleotides outside the gene matches: 8.

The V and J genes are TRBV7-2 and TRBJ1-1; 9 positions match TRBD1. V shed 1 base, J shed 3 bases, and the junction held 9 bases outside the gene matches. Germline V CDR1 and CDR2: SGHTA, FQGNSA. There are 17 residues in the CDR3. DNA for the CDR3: TGTGCCAGCAGCTTAGATTTCCCCGGACAGGGGCACACTGAAGCTTTCTTT. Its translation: CASSLDFPGQGHTEAFF.

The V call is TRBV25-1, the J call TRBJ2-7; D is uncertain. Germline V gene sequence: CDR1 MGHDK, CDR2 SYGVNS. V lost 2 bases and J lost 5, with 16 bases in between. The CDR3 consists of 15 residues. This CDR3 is CASSEPGTEPNEQYF. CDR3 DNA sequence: TGTGCCAGCAGTGAACCGGGCACCGAGCCCAACGAGCAGTACTTC.

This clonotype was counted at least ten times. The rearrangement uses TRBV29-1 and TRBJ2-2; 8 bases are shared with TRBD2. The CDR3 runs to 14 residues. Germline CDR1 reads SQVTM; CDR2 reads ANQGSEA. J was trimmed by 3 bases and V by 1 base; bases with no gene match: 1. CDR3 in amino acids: CSVEVTSDTGELFF. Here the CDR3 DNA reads TGCAGCGTTGAAGTGACTAGCGACACCGGGGAGCTGTTTTTT.

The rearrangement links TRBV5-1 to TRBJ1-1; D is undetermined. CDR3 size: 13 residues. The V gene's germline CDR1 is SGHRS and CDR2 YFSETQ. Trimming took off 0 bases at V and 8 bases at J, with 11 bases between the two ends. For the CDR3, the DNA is TGCGCCAGCAGCTTGGATTCGGACGGGGAAGCTTTCTTT. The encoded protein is CASSLDSDGEAFF.

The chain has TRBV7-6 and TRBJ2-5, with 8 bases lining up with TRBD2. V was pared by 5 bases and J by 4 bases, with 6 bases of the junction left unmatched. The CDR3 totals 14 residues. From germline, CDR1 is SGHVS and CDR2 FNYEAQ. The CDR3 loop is CASSPLSGRETQYF. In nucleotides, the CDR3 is TGTGCCAGCAGCCCCCTAAGCGGGAGAGAGACCCAGTACTTC.

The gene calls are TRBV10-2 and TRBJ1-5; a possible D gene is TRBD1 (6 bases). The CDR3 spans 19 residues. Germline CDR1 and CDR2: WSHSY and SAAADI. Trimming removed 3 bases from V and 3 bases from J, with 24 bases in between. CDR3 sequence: CASSDGLSFSRQDNQPQHF. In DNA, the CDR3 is TGCGCCAGCAGTGATGGGCTCTCTTTTTCCCGACAGGACAATCAGCCCCAGCATTTT.

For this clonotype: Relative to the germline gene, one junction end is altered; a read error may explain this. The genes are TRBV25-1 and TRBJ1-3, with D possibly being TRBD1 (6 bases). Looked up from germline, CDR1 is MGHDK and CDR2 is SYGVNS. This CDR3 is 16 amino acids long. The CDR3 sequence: CASSRRKAGAGNAIYF. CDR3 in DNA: TGTGCCAGCAGCCGCAGGAAGGCGGGGGCTGGAAACGCCATATATTTT.

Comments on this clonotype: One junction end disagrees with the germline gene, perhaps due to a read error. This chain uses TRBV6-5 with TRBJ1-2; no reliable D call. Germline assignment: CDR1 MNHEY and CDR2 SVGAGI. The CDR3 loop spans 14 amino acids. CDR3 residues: CAISYSRKFSGYTF. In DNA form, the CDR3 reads TGTGCCATCAGTTACTCGAGAAAGTTCAGTGGCTACACCTTC.

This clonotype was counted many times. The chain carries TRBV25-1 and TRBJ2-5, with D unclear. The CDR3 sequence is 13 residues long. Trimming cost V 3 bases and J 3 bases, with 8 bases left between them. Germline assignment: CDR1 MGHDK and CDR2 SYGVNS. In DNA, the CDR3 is TGTGCCAGCAGTGACCGGTCAGAAGAGACCCAGTACTTC. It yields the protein CASSDRSEETQYF.

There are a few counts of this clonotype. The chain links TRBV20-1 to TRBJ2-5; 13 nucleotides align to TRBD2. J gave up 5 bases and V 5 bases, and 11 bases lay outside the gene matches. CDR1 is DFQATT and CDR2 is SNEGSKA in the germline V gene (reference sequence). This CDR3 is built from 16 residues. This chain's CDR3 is CSARRTSGRGSETQYF. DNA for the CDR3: TGCAGTGCTCGTCGGACTAGCGGGAGAGGGTCGGAGACCCAGTACTTC.

The CDR3 DNA follows: TGTGCCAGTCTTAGGAGCGGGAGCTCCTATAATTCACCCCTCCACTTT. It specifies CASLRSGSSYNSPLHF. This chain connects TRBV19 to TRBJ1-6, with D hard to call. Germline V CDR1 and CDR2: LNHDA, SQIVND (reference sequence). CDR3 size: 16 residues. Between the trimmed V and J ends, which lost 8 bases and 0 bases, there was a span of 14 bases.